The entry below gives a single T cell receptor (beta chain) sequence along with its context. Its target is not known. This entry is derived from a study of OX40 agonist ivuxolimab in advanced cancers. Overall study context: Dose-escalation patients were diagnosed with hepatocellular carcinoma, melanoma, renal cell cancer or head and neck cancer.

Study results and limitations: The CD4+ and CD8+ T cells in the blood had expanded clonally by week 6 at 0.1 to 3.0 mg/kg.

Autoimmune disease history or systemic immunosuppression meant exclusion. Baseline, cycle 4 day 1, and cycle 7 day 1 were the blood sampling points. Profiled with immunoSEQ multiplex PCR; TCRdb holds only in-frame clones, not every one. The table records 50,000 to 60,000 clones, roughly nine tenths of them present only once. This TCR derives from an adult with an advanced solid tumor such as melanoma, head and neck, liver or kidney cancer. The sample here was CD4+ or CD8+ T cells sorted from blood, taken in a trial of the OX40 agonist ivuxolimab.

CDR3 region: CASGPLGVYGYTF. The CDR3 nucleotides are TGTGCCAGCGGCCCACTAGGTGTCTATGGCTACACCTTC. The chain employs TRBV9 and TRBJ1-2; D not resolved. This CDR3 has 13 amino acids. V was trimmed by 7 bases and J by 4 bases, leaving 14 bases between them. Germline V CDR1 and CDR2: SGDLS, YYNGEE. Using reference TRBV9 and TRBJ1-2 for the parts outside the CDR3, the full variable domain is DSGVTQTPKHLITATGQRVTLRCSPRSGDLSVYWYQQSLDQGLQFLIQYYNGEERAKGNILERFSAQQFPDLHSELNLSSLELGDSALYFCASGPLGVYGYTFGSGTRLTVV.